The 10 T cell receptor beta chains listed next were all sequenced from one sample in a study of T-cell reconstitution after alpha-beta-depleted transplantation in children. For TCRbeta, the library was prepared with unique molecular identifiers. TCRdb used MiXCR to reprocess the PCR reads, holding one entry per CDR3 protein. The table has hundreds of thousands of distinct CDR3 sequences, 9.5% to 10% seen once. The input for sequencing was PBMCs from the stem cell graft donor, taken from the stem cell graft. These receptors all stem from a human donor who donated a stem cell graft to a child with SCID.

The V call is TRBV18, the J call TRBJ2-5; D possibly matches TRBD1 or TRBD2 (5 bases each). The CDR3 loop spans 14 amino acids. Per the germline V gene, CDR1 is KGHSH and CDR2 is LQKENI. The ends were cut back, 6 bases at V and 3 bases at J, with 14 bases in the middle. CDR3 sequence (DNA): TGTGCCAGCTCGCTGTCGGGGCGGAAAGAGACCCAGTACTTC. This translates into CASSLSGRKETQYF.

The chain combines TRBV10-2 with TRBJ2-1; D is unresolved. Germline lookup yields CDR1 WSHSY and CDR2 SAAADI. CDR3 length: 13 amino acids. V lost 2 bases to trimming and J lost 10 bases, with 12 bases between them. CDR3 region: CASSETLGREQFF. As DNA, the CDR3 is TGCGCCAGCAGTGAGACGCTCGGCAGGGAGCAGTTCTTC.

CDR3 region: CASSLSDRRYEQYF. The CDR3 coding sequence is TGTGCCAGCAGCTTATCAGACAGACGCTACGAGCAGTACTTC. This chain connects TRBV5-5 to TRBJ2-7; a weak D match, TRBD1 (5 bases). The CDR3 consists of 14 residues. V gave up 2 bases and J gave up 3 bases, with 12 bases separating them. Germline lookup yields CDR1 SGHKS and CDR2 YYEKEE (reference sequence).

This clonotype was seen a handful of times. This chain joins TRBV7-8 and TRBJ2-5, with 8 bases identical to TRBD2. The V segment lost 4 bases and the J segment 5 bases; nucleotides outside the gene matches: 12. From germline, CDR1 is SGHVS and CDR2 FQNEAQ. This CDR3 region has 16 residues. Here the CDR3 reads CASSSQGGGLGETQYF. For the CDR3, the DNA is TGTGCCAGCAGCTCCCAGGGCGGGGGGCTGGGCGAGACCCAGTACTTC.

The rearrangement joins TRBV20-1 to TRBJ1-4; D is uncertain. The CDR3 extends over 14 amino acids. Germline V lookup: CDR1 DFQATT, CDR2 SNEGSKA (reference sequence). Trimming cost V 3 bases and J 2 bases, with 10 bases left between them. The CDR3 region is CSASLGSTNEKLFF. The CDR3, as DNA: TGCAGTGCTAGTTTGGGTTCGACTAATGAAAAACTGTTTTTT.

This CDR3 reads CASSIDGILGQPQHF. In DNA, the CDR3 is TGTGCCAGTAGTATAGATGGTATTTTGGGACAGCCCCAGCATTTT. The chain couples TRBV19 to TRBJ1-5; D is unclear. The CDR3 consists of 15 residues. The V gene lost 0 bases and the J gene lost 7 bases, with 13 bases spanning the gap. The germline V gene encodes CDR1 LNHDA and CDR2 SQIVND (reference sequence). Complete variable domain (other parts from reference TRBV19 and TRBJ1-5): DGGITQSPKYLFRKEGQNVTLSCEQNLNHDAMYWYRQDPGQGLRLIYYSQIVNDFQKGDIAEGYSVSREKKESFPLTVTSAQKNPTAFYLCASSIDGILGQPQHFGDGTRLSIL.

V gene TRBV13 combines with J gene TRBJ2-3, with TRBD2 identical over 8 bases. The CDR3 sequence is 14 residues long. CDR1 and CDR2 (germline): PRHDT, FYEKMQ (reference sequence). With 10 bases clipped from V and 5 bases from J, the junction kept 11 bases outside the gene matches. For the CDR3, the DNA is TGTGCCAACAGGCGGGGGGCCTCGGGAGATACGCAGTATTTT. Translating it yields CANRRGASGDTQYF.

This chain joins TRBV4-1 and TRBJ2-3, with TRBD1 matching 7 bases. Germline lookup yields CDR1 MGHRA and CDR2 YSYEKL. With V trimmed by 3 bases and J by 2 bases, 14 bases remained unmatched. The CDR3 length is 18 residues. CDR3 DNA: TGCGCCAGCAGCCAGGCGTACAGGGGACGATTTCCCACAGATACGCAGTATTTT. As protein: CASSQAYRGRFPTDTQYF.

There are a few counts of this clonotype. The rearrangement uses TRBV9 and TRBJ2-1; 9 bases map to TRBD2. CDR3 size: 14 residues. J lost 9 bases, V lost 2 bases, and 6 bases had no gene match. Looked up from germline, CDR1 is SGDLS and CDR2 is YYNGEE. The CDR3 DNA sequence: TGTGCCAGCAGCGTTAGGGCGGGGGGGTCTGAGCAGTTCTTC. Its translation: CASSVRAGGSEQFF.

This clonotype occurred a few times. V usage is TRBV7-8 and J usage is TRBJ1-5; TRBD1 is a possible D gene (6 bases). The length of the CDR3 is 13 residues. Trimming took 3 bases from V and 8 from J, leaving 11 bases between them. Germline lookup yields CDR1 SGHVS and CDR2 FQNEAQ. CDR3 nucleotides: TGTGCCAGCAGCTTCGGCAGGGGTAAGCCCCAGCATTTT. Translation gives CASSFGRGKPQHF.